These T cell receptor beta chains were read from a single sample in a study of response to subunit inactivated influenza vaccine. Via MiXCR, TCRdb re-called the RT-PCR reads, giving one row per CDR3 protein. The data contain fewer than 550,000 distinct CDR3 sequences, over 25% of them singletons. Specimen: CD4+ T cells sorted from PBMCs, collected roughly 5 days after vaccination. The receptors were gathered from a man aged 45-60 years who received an inactivated influenza vaccine. Each CDR3 is given with its conserved first and last residue. The D gene is left open where the match is weak. Some rows have no size entry. The others give once, few or many, or a class for an expanded clone.

D: .; J: TRBJ2-5; V: TRBV20-1; size: few; CDR3: CSATGDQETQYF; DNA: TGCAGTGCAACCGGGGACCAAGAGACCCAGTACTTC
D: TRBD1; J: TRBJ1-1; V: TRBV25-1; size: .; CDR3: CASRTPGGPNTEAFF; DNA: TGTGCCAGCAGGACCCCAGGGGGACCGAACACTGAAGCTTTCTTT
D: TRBD1; J: TRBJ1-1; V: TRBV27; size: few; CDR3: CASSFRGPGEAFF; DNA: TGTGCCAGCAGTTTTAGGGGGCCGGGTGAAGCTTTCTTT
D: .; J: TRBJ1-2; V: TRBV7-2; size: few; CDR3: CASTPTGNNYGYTF; DNA: TGTGCCAGCACCCCGACAGGAAATAACTATGGCTACACCTTC
D: TRBD1; J: TRBJ2-2; V: TRBV7-2; size: .; CDR3: CASSPDRTRTGELFF; DNA: TGTGCCAGCAGCCCGGACAGGACCCGCACCGGGGAGCTGTTTTTT
D: .; J: TRBJ2-3; V: TRBV6-5; size: few; CDR3: CASSSPYDTQYF; DNA: TGTGCCAGCAGTTCCCCATACGATACGCAGTATTTT
D: .; J: TRBJ2-2; V: TRBV6-5; size: few; CDR3: CASSYPTSGVRDGELFF; DNA: TGTGCCAGCAGTTACCCCACTTCGGGGGTTAGGGACGGGGAGCTGTTTTTT
D: TRBD1; J: TRBJ2-3; V: TRBV29-1; size: few; CDR3: CSVSPGQEITDTQYF; DNA: TGCAGCGTCTCCCCGGGACAGGAGATCACAGATACGCAGTATTTT
D: .; J: TRBJ2-3; V: TRBV9; size: .; CDR3: CASSVGSRLDTQYF; DNA: TGTGCCAGCAGCGTAGGGAGCCGGTTAGATACGCAGTATTTT
D: .; J: TRBJ1-1; V: TRBV12-3/TRBV12-4; size: few; CDR3: CASRSGGNTEAFF; DNA: TGTGCCAGCAGATCCGGAGGTAACACTGAAGCTTTCTTT